This T cell receptor beta chain was identified during a study of Tregs in tolerant kidney transplant recipients. This clone was picked up a small number of times. What it binds is unknown. Germline-derived CDR1 and CDR2 are SNHLY and FYNNEI. Trimming shortened V by 4 bases and J by 5 bases, and 8 bases separated the two germline ends. CDR3 size: 12 residues. Assay used: immunoSEQ multiplex PCR; TCRdb lists only in-frame clones, some missing. This sample has fewer than 3,000 clones; 30% to 50% occur once, and the top ten carry about 7.9%. Study results and limitations: Tregs expanded with activated donor B cells seemed most donor-specific. No direct test of biological reproducibility was done here. Few patients were studied, so findings need validation in larger groups.

The TCR was taken from a human donor in good health. J is TRBJ2-5 and V is TRBV2; D may be TRBD2 (6 bases). Sequencing input: Tregs from blood cultured with allogeneic cells. This chain's CDR3 is CASSGGRETQYF. In nucleotides, the CDR3 is TGTGCCAGCAGTGGGGGGAGGGAGACCCAGTACTTC.